This T cell receptor (beta chain) was identified during a study of spatial heterogeneity in lung cancer. Study-wide context: 72 TRACERx patients with early, untreated non-small cell lung cancer donated samples. Sequenced follow-up PBMC samples came a median of about 24 months after resection, where available.

Time point denoted: blood at routine non-recurrence follow-up after resection. Extraction of whole RNA from tumor, nontumor lung or frozen PBMC preceded unsorted sequencing. The CDR3 consists of 16 residues. Looked up from germline, CDR1 is KGHDR and CDR2 is SFDVKD. Between the trimmed V and J ends, which lost 5 bases and 0 bases, there was a span of 16 bases. This clonotype has ten or more counts. TCR cDNA molecules were tagged individually, and each one carried a unique molecular identifier. TCRdb re-called the 5' RACE reads with MiXCR, one entry per CDR3 protein. The sample holds 35,000 to 55,000 distinct CDR3 sequences, 20% to 25% seen once.

The chain uses TRBV24-1 and TRBJ2-7; the D gene is possibly TRBD2 (7 bases). The sequencing used PBMCs, collected at follow-up. This TCR came from a female donor with early-stage non-small cell lung cancer. CDR3 residues: CATSVMAGACSYEQYV. The CDR3 DNA is TGTGCCACCAGTGTCATGGCGGGGGCGTGCTCCTACGAGCAGTACGTC.